A selection of T cell receptor beta chains follows, all from one sample in a study of vaccination effects on CD4 cells after COVID-19. Produced via immunoSEQ multiplex PCR; TCRdb's table is partial and in-frame only. The top ten clones hold approximately 20% of a sample with tens of thousands of clones, approximately 72% of them seen once. No antigen has been assigned to these receptors. The source was CD4+ T cells from PBMCs cultured without peptide, collected before COVID-19 vaccination. The receptors were gathered from a human donor who had a prior SARS-CoV-2 infection. Both conserved end residues are part of each CDR3. Fields, in order: J gene, D gene, V gene, clone size, CDR3 DNA, CDR3 protein. The D gene is left open where the match is weak. Rows give clone size only sometimes, using once, few, many, or a class for an expanded clone.

j_gene: TRBJ1-4
d_gene: NA
v_gene: TRBV4-1
abundance: NA
CDR3nt: TGCGCCAGCAGCCAATGGGGGTGGGGTCGTAATGAAAAACTGTTTTTT
CDR3aa: CASSQWGWGRNEKLFF

j_gene: TRBJ2-3
d_gene: NA
v_gene: TRBV6-5
abundance: few
CDR3nt: TGTGCCAGCAGTTCGCGACCCTTCAGCACAGATACGCAGTATTTT
CDR3aa: CASSSRPFSTDTQYF

j_gene: TRBJ1-2
d_gene: NA
v_gene: TRBV9
abundance: NA
CDR3nt: TGTGCCAGCAGCGTAGACGAGCACCGGTATGGCTACACCTTC
CDR3aa: CASSVDEHRYGYTF

j_gene: TRBJ1-2
d_gene: NA
v_gene: TRBV19
abundance: medium-sized
CDR3nt: TGTGCCAGTAGTATAGACAGGGGCGGCTACACCTTC
CDR3aa: CASSIDRGGYTF

j_gene: TRBJ1-2
d_gene: NA
v_gene: TRBV29-1
abundance: NA
CDR3nt: TGCAGCGTCGGGTGGCGGACGAATGGCTACACCTTC
CDR3aa: CSVGWRTNGYTF

j_gene: TRBJ2-3
d_gene: TRBD2
v_gene: TRBV30
abundance: NA
CDR3nt: TGTGCCTGGAGGGGCTCACTAGCGGGAGGAGTAGATACGCAGTATTTT
CDR3aa: CAWRGSLAGGVDTQYF

j_gene: TRBJ2-1
d_gene: TRBD1
v_gene: TRBV18
abundance: NA
CDR3nt: TGTGCCAGCTCACCACGACAGGGGACGAGCTCCTACAATGAGCAGTTCTTC
CDR3aa: CASSPRQGTSSYNEQFF

j_gene: TRBJ1-1
d_gene: NA
v_gene: TRBV7-9
abundance: few
CDR3nt: TGTGCCAGCACTCGGACGGACTTTGAAGCTTTCTTT
CDR3aa: CASTRTDFEAFF

j_gene: TRBJ1-2
d_gene: NA
v_gene: TRBV7-2
abundance: few
CDR3nt: TGTGCCAGCAGCTTAACCGGACAGTACTATGGCTACACCTTC
CDR3aa: CASSLTGQYYGYTF

j_gene: TRBJ1-1
d_gene: NA
v_gene: TRBV12-3/TRBV12-4
abundance: NA
CDR3nt: TGTGCCAGCAGGTTCCACAGGGATGAAGCTTTCTTT
CDR3aa: CASRFHRDEAFF

j_gene: TRBJ1-6
d_gene: NA
v_gene: TRBV19
abundance: NA
CDR3nt: TGTGCCAGTAGTATATCGGGGAGCAATTCACCCCTCCACTTT
CDR3aa: CASSISGSNSPLHF

j_gene: TRBJ2-5
d_gene: TRBD2
v_gene: TRBV7-2
abundance: NA
CDR3nt: TGTGCCAGCAGCTTGTCTAGCGGGACCCAGACCCAGTACTTC
CDR3aa: CASSLSSGTQTQYF

j_gene: TRBJ2-7
d_gene: TRBD2
v_gene: TRBV5-1
abundance: NA
CDR3nt: TGCGCCAGCAGCACTACAGCGGGGGGAAACGAGCAGTACTTC
CDR3aa: CASSTTAGGNEQYF

j_gene: TRBJ1-1
d_gene: TRBD1
v_gene: TRBV7-3
abundance: NA
CDR3nt: TGTGCCAGCAGCATAGGGACAGGCACTGAAGCTTTCTTT
CDR3aa: CASSIGTGTEAFF

j_gene: TRBJ2-7
d_gene: NA
v_gene: TRBV15
abundance: once
CDR3nt: TGTGCCACCAGCAGAGATAGTAGGGCCACCTACGAGCAGTACTTC
CDR3aa: CATSRDSRATYEQYF

j_gene: TRBJ2-5
d_gene: TRBD2
v_gene: TRBV4-1
abundance: NA
CDR3nt: TGCGCCAGCAGCCAAGGAGATAGCGGGCGAGGGGAGACCCAGTACTTC
CDR3aa: CASSQGDSGRGETQYF

j_gene: TRBJ2-2
d_gene: TRBD1
v_gene: TRBV6-5
abundance: NA
CDR3nt: TGTGCCAGTCGGGGGACAGGGAACACCGGGGAGCTGTTTTTT
CDR3aa: CASRGTGNTGELFF

j_gene: TRBJ1-2
d_gene: TRBD1
v_gene: TRBV6-2/TRBV6-3
abundance: NA
CDR3nt: TGTGCCAGCAGTTACTTCACAGGGGACTATGGCTACACCTTC
CDR3aa: CASSYFTGDYGYTF

j_gene: TRBJ2-3
d_gene: NA
v_gene: TRBV12-3/TRBV12-4
abundance: NA
CDR3nt: TGTGCCAGCAGTTTAACAGGGAGGGATACGCAGTATTTT
CDR3aa: CASSLTGRDTQYF

j_gene: TRBJ2-7
d_gene: TRBD2
v_gene: TRBV10-3
abundance: NA
CDR3nt: TGTGCCACCGCCAAGCGGGAGGACCACGAGCAGTACTTC
CDR3aa: CATAKREDHEQYF

j_gene: TRBJ2-3
d_gene: TRBD1
v_gene: TRBV5-6
abundance: NA
CDR3nt: TGTGCCAGCAGTTACAGGGGGAGCACAGATACGCAGTATTTT
CDR3aa: CASSYRGSTDTQYF

j_gene: TRBJ2-3
d_gene: TRBD2
v_gene: TRBV5-1
abundance: NA
CDR3nt: TGCGCCAGCAGCTTGCGGTCTAGCGGGGGGACGACAGATACGCAGTATTTT
CDR3aa: CASSLRSSGGTTDTQYF

j_gene: TRBJ1-2
d_gene: NA
v_gene: TRBV19
abundance: NA
CDR3nt: TGTGCCAGTAGTATGGGGGGCTATGGCTACACCTTC
CDR3aa: CASSMGGYGYTF

j_gene: TRBJ1-2
d_gene: NA
v_gene: TRBV6-1
abundance: NA
CDR3nt: TGTGCCAGCAGTGAAGGGGTAGGGGGCTATGGCTACACCTTC
CDR3aa: CASSEGVGGYGYTF

j_gene: TRBJ2-5
d_gene: NA
v_gene: TRBV28
abundance: NA
CDR3nt: TGTGCCAGCAGCCACCCGACGCAAGAGACCCAGTACTTC
CDR3aa: CASSHPTQETQYF

j_gene: TRBJ1-5
d_gene: NA
v_gene: TRBV4-1
abundance: once
CDR3nt: TGCGCCAGCAGCCAGAGGTGGGCGGCTTATAGCAATCAGCCCCAGCATTTT
CDR3aa: CASSQRWAAYSNQPQHF

j_gene: TRBJ2-6
d_gene: NA
v_gene: TRBV5-1
abundance: few
CDR3nt: TGCGCCAGCAGCTTGTTTGGCTCTGGGGCCAACGTCCTGACTTTC
CDR3aa: CASSLFGSGANVLTF

j_gene: TRBJ2-1
d_gene: TRBD2
v_gene: TRBV5-1
abundance: NA
CDR3nt: TGCGCCAGCACGGTTCCTAGCGGTAACAATGAGCAGTTCTTC
CDR3aa: CASTVPSGNNEQFF

j_gene: TRBJ2-3
d_gene: TRBD1
v_gene: TRBV19
abundance: NA
CDR3nt: TGTGCCAGTAGTATAGTCACAGGGGGCTGGACAGATACGCAGTATTTT
CDR3aa: CASSIVTGGWTDTQYF

j_gene: TRBJ2-2
d_gene: NA
v_gene: TRBV10-3
abundance: NA
CDR3nt: TGTGCCATCAGGGACCCCGATGGACCGAACACCGGGGAGCTGTTTTTT
CDR3aa: CAIRDPDGPNTGELFF

j_gene: TRBJ1-5
d_gene: TRBD1
v_gene: TRBV6-2/TRBV6-3
abundance: NA
CDR3nt: TGTGCCAGCAGTTACTCAGGGGGCGGACATCAGCCCCAGCATTTT
CDR3aa: CASSYSGGGHQPQHF

j_gene: TRBJ1-5
d_gene: NA
v_gene: TRBV10-3
abundance: NA
CDR3nt: TGTGCCATCAGTGAGTCGATAACCCAGCCCCAGCATTTT
CDR3aa: CAISESITQPQHF

j_gene: TRBJ2-3
d_gene: NA
v_gene: TRBV9
abundance: NA
CDR3nt: TGTGCCAGCAGACCACAGGGCACAGATACGCAGTATTTT
CDR3aa: CASRPQGTDTQYF

j_gene: TRBJ2-7
d_gene: TRBD2
v_gene: TRBV15
abundance: once
CDR3nt: TGTGCCACCAGCAGAGGGGGCGGGAGGGCCACCTACGAGCAGTACTTC
CDR3aa: CATSRGGGRATYEQYF

j_gene: TRBJ1-1
d_gene: TRBD1
v_gene: TRBV6-5
abundance: NA
CDR3nt: TGTGCCAGCAGACGGGGGCTGACAGGGATCACTGAAGCTTTCTTT
CDR3aa: CASRRGLTGITEAFF

j_gene: TRBJ2-7
d_gene: TRBD2
v_gene: TRBV4-2
abundance: NA
CDR3nt: TGTGCCAGCAGCCAAGCGTCAGGGACTAGCTCCTACGAGCAGTACTTC
CDR3aa: CASSQASGTSSYEQYF